This T cell receptor beta chain was recorded in a study of control samples from healthy donors and cancer patients. The repertoire was sequenced with immunoSEQ multiplex PCR; TCRdb's copy has only in-frame clones and lacks some. The table includes roughly 100,000 clones, 83% detected once. Germline CDR1 is MNHEY and CDR2 is SMNVEV (reference sequence). Trimming shortened V by 0 bases and J by 2 bases, and 8 bases separated the two germline ends. CDR3 size: 15 residues. The receptor was isolated from a woman aged 45-65 years in good health. The chain couples TRBV27 to TRBJ1-5; tentatively, D is TRBD1 (5 bases). The sequenced material came from blood. CDR3 loop: CASSLSGGGNQPQHF. For the CDR3, the DNA is TGTGCCAGCAGTTTATCGGGGGGTGGCAATCAGCCCCAGCATTTT.